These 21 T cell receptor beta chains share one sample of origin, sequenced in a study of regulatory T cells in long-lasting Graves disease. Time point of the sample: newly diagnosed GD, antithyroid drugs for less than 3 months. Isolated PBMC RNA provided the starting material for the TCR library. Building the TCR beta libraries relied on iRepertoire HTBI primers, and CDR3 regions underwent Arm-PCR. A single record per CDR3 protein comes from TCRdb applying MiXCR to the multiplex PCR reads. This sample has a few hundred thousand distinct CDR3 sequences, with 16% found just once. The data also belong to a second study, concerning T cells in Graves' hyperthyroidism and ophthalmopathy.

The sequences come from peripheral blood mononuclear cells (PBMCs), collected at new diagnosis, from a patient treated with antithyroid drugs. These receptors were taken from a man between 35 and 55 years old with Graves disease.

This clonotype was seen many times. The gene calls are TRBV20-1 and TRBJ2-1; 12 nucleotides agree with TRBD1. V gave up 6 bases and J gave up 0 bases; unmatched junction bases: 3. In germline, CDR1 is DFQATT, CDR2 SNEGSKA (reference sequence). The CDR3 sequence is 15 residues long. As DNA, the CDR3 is TGCAGTGCCAGGGGACAGGGGGCCTCCTACAATGAGCAGTTCTTC. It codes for CSARGQGASYNEQFF.

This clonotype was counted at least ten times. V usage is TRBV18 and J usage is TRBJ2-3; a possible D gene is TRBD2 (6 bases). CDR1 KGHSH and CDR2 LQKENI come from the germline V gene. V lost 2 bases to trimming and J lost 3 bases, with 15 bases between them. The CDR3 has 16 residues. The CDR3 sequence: CASSPSFSGETDTQYF. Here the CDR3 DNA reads TGTGCCAGCTCACCATCCTTCTCGGGGGAAACAGATACGCAGTATTTT.

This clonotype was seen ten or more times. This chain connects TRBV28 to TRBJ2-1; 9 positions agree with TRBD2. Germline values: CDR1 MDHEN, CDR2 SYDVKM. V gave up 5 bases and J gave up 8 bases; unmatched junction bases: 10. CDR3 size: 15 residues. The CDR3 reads CASSTQRGARDEQFF. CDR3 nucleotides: TGTGCCAGCAGTACCCAGCGGGGGGCCAGGGATGAGCAGTTCTTC. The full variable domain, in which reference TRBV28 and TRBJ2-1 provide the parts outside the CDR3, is DVKVTQSSRYLVKRTGEKVFLECVQDMDHENMFWYRQDPGLGLRLIYFSYDVKMKEKGDIPEGYSVSREKKERFSLILESASTNQTSMYLCASSTQRGARDEQFFGPGTRLTVL.

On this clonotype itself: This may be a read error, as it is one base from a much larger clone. This chain's CDR3 is CAWGGGSGKLETQYF. The DNA of the CDR3 is TGTGCCTGGGGGGGGGGTAGCGGGAAGTTAGAGACCCAGTACTTC. The V and J genes are TRBV30 and TRBJ2-5; 8 bases match TRBD2. CDR3 length equals 15 residues. V shed 5 bases, J shed 4 bases, and the junction held 12 bases outside the gene matches. From germline, CDR1 is GTSNPN and CDR2 SVGIG (reference sequence).

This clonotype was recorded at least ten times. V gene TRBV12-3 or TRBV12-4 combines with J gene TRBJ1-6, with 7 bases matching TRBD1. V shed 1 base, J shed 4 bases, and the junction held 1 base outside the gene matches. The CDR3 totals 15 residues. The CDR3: CASSLGDRYNSPLHF. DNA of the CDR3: TGTGCCAGCAGTTTAGGGGACAGATATAATTCACCCCTCCACTTT.

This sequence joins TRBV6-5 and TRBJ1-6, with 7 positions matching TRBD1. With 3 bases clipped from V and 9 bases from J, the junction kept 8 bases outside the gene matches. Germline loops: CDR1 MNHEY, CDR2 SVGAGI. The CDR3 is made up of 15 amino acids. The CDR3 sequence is CASSYGDSDLSPLHF. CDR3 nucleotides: TGTGCCAGCAGTTATGGGGACAGCGATCTTTCACCCCTCCACTTT.

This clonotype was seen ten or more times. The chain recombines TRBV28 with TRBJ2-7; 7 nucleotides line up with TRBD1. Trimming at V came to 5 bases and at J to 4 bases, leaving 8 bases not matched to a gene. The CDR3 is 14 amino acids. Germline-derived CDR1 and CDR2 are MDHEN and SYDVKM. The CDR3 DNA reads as TGTGCCAGCAGTCTCCAGGGGGTTGGGTACGAGCAGTACTTC. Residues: CASSLQGVGYEQYF.

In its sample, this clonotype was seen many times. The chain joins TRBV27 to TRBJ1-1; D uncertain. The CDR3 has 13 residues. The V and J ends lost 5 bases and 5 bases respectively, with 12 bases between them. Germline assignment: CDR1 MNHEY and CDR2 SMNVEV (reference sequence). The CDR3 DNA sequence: TGTGCCAGCAGTGAGGGTGTATGGACTGAAGCTTTCTTT. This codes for CASSEGVWTEAFF.

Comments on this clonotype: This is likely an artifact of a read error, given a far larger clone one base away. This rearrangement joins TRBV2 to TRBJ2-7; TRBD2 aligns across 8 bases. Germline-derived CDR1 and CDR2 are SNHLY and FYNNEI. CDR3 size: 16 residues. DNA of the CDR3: TGTGCCAGCAGGGAAGGAGTCGGGGGGGGCATCAATGAGCAGTACTTC. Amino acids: CASREGVGGGINEQYF.

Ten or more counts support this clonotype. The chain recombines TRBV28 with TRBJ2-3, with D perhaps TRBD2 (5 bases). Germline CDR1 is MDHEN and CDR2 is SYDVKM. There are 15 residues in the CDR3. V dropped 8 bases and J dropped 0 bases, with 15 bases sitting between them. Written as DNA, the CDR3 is TGTGCCAGCCTCCCGGGCGGGCCTAGCACAGATACGCAGTATTTT. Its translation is CASLPGGPSTDTQYF.

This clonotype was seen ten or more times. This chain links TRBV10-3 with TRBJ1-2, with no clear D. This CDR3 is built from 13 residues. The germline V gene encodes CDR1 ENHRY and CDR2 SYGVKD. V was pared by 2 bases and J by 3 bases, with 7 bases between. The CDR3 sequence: CAISERRDYGYTF. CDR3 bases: TGTGCCATCAGTGAGCGGAGGGACTATGGCTACACCTTC.

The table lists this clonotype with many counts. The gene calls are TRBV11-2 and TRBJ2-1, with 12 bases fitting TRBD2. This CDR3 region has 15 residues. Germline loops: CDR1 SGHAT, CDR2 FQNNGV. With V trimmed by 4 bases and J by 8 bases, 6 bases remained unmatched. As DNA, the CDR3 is TGTGCCAGCAGCTCCCGAGGACTAGCGGGATATGAGCAGTTCTTC. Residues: CASSSRGLAGYEQFF. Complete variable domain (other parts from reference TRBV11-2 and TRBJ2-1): EAGVAQSPRYKIIEKRQSVAFWCNPISGHATLYWYQQILGQGPKLLIQFQNNGVVDDSQLPKDRFSAERLKGVDSTLKIQPAKLEDSAVYLCASSSRGLAGYEQFFGPGTRLTVL.

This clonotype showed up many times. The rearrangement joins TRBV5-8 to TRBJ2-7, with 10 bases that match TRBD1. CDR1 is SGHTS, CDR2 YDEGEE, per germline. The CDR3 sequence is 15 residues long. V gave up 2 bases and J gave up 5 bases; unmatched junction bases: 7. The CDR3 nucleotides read TGTGCCAGCAGCTTCCGGGACAGGGGTCGGGACGAGCAGTACTTC. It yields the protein CASSFRDRGRDEQYF.

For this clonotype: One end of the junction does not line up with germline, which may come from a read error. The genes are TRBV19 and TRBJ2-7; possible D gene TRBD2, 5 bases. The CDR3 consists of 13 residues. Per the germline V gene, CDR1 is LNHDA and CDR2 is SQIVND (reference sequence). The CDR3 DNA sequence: TGTACCAGTAGGAGGACGCCAGCCTACGAGCAGTACTTC. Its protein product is CTSRRTPAYEQYF.

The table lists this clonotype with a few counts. CDR3 nucleotide sequence: TGTGCCAGCAGCTTAGAACAGCATAATTCACCCCTCCACTTT. Protein sequence: CASSLEQHNSPLHF. This rearrangement joins TRBV5-4 to TRBJ1-6; the D is unclear. Germline V gene lookup returns CDR1 SGHNT and CDR2 YYREEE (reference sequence). The CDR3 runs 14 residues. The V end was cut by 2 bases, the J end by 5 bases, with 8 bases between.

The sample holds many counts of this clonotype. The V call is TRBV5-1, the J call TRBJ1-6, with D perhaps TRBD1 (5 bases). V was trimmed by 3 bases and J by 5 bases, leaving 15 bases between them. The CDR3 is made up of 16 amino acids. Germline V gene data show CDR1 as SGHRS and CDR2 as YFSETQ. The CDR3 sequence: CASSWGGDQHNSPLHF. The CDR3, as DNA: TGCGCCAGCAGCTGGGGGGGGGACCAACATAATTCACCCCTCCACTTT.

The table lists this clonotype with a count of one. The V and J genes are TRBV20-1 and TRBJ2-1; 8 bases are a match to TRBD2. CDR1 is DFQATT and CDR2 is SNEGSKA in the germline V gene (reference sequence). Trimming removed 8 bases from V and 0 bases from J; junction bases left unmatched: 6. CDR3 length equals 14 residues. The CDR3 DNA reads TGCAGTACCGGGACTAGTGTCTCCTACAATGAGCAGTTCTTC. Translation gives CSTGTSVSYNEQFF.

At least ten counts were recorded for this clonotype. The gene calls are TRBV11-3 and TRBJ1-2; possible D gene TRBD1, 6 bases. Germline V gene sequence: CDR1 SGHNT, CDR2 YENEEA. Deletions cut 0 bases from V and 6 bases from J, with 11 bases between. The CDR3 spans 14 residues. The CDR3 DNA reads TGTGCCAGCAGCTTAGACGGCAGGGGAGATGGCTACACCTTC. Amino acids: CASSLDGRGDGYTF. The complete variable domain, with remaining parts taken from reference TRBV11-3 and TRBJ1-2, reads EAGVVQSPRYKIIEKKQPVAFWCNPISGHNTLYWYLQNLGQGPELLIRYENEEAVDDSQLPKDRFSAERLKGVDSTLKIQPAELGDSAVYLCASSLDGRGDGYTFGSGTRLTVV.

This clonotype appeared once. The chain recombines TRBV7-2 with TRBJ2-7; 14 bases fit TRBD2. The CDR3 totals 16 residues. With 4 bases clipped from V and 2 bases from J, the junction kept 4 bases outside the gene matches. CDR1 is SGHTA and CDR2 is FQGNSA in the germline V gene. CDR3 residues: CASSSGLAGVPYEQYF. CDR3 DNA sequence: TGTGCCAGCAGCTCGGGACTAGCGGGAGTACCCTACGAGCAGTACTTC.

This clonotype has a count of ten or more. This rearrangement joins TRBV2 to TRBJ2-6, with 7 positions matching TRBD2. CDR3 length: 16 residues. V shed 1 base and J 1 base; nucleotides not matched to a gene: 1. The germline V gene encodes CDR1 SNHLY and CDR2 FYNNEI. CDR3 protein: CASSEGGGSGANVLTF. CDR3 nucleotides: TGTGCCAGCAGTGAAGGGGGAGGGTCTGGGGCCAACGTCCTGACTTTC. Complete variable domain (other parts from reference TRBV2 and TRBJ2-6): EPEVTQTPSHQVTQMGQEVILRCVPISNHLYFYWYRQILGQKVEFLVSFYNNEISEKSEIFDDQFSVERPDGSNFTLKIRSTKLEDSAMYFCASSEGGGSGANVLTFGAGSRLTVL.

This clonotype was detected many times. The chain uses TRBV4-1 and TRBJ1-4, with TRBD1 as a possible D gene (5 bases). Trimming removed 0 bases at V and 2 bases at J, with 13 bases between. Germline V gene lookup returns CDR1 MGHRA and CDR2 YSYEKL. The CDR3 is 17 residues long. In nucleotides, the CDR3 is TGCGCCAGCAGCCAAGAGCGGGGGACCGGGACTAATGAAAAACTGTTTTTT. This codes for CASSQERGTGTNEKLFF.